These 5 T cell receptor beta chains originate from one sample sequenced in a study of blood T cell repertoires in COVID-19. Some clones are missing from TCRdb's copy, which holds only in-frame ones; the method was immunoSEQ multiplex PCR. The table records a few hundred thousand clones, around 86% of them present only once. The sequenced material came from peripheral blood. The receptors were gathered from a human donor in a cohort sampled during active COVID-19.

This clone was seen more than once but under ten times. V gene TRBV3-1 (or the pseudogene TRBV3-2) combines with J gene TRBJ2-1; TRBD2 is a possible D gene (6 bases). Trimming removed 8 bases from V and 4 bases from J, with 15 bases in between. The germline V gene encodes CDR1 LGHDT and CDR2 YNNKEL (reference sequence). The CDR3 is 14 residues long. CDR3 loop: CASCRDFGYNEQFF. DNA of the CDR3: TGTGCCAGCTGCCGGGACTTCGGATACAATGAGCAGTTCTTC.

This rearrangement joins TRBV15 to TRBJ2-7; weak D call: TRBD2 (5 bases). The CDR3 runs to 17 residues. With 5 bases removed from V and 0 bases from J, the gap between germline ends came to 20 bases. CDR1 LNHNV and CDR2 YYDKDF come from the germline V gene (reference sequence). CDR3 coding DNA: TGTGCCACCAGCGGCATAGACTCGGGGTTAAGCTCCTACGAGCAGTACTTC. It translates to CATSGIDSGLSSYEQYF.

The chain has TRBV12-3 or TRBV12-4 and TRBJ1-1; D call uncertain. The V and J ends lost 3 bases and 5 bases respectively, with 7 bases between them. This CDR3 comprises 12 residues. CDR3 sequence: CASSFWETEAFF. The CDR3, as DNA: TGTGCCAGCAGTTTTTGGGAGACTGAAGCTTTCTTT.

This clone was observed once. V gene TRBV4-1 combines with J gene TRBJ2-7; D is possibly TRBD1 (6 bases). The germline V and J ends were trimmed by 4 bases and 0 bases, with 13 bases remaining between them. The CDR3 runs to 15 residues. Germline CDR1 reads MGHRA; CDR2 reads YSYEKL. CDR3: CASSPPDSYSYEQYF. The CDR3 nucleotides are TGCGCCAGCAGCCCTCCGGACAGCTACTCCTACGAGCAGTACTTC.

The rearrangement uses TRBV24-1 and TRBJ1-4; D is perhaps TRBD1 (5 bases). The ends were cut back, 4 bases at V and 6 bases at J, with 17 bases in the middle. The CDR3 covers 16 residues. Germline values: CDR1 KGHDR, CDR2 SFDVKD. The CDR3 DNA reads as TGTGCCACCAGTGACGCGACGGGGGTCGGGGATGAAAAACTGTTTTTT. Its translation is CATSDATGVGDEKLFF.